These 7 T cell receptor beta chains were sequenced from one sample in a study of OX40 agonist ivuxolimab in advanced cancers. Clones were sequenced by immunoSEQ multiplex PCR, and TCRdb holds only the in-frame ones, with some missing. The sample holds just over 30,000 clones, approximately 86% seen once. The material was CD4+ or CD8+ T cells sorted from blood, obtained in a trial of the OX40 agonist ivuxolimab. These TCRs come from an adult with an advanced solid tumor such as melanoma, head and neck, liver or kidney cancer.

The chain links TRBV9 to TRBJ1-2; perhaps TRBD1 as D (6 bases). The CDR3 totals 12 residues. V was trimmed by 3 bases and J by 8 bases, leaving 11 bases between them. Germline-derived CDR1 and CDR2 are SGDLS and YYNGEE. CDR3 sequence (DNA): TGTGCCAGCAGCGGTAAACAGGGAGGCTACACCTTC. Its protein is CASSGKQGGYTF.

The V gene is TRBV14, the J gene TRBJ2-7; D remains ambiguous. V was pared by 1 base and J by 7 bases, with 11 bases between. This CDR3 region has 13 residues. In germline, CDR1 is SGHDN, CDR2 FVKESK. CDR3 region: CASSQGSLREQYF. The CDR3 DNA sequence: TGTGCCAGCAGCCAAGGCTCCTTAAGGGAGCAGTACTTC.

The rearrangement uses TRBV21-1 and TRBJ2-7; TRBD2, the table's D call, lacks a check against the DNA. TRBV21-1 is listed as a pseudogene. This CDR3 has 16 residues. The CDR3 here is CASSIGFRDSGNEQYF. The CDR3 DNA sequence: TGTGCCAGCAGCATAGGTTTCCGGGACTCAGGTAACGAGCAGTACTTC.

The chain couples TRBV7-9 to TRBJ2-2; TRBD1 agrees at 7 bases. CDR1 is SEHNR and CDR2 is FQNEAQ in the germline V gene (reference sequence). Trimming at V came to 1 base and at J to 5 bases, leaving 1 base not matched to a gene. The CDR3 is made up of 14 amino acids. CDR3 residues: CASSLEGATGELFF. In DNA form, the CDR3 reads TGTGCCAGCAGCTTAGAGGGGGCAACCGGGGAGCTGTTTTTT.

This sequence joins TRBV25-1 and TRBJ1-5; D is unresolved. With 3 bases removed from V and 0 bases from J, the gap between germline ends came to 12 bases. The CDR3 length is 16 residues. The germline V gene has CDR1 MGHDK and CDR2 SYGVNS. The CDR3 sequence: CASSEKHINSNQPQHF. CDR3 coding DNA: TGTGCCAGCAGTGAGAAGCACATCAATAGCAATCAGCCCCAGCATTTT.

The J gene is TRBJ2-7, the V gene TRBV6-5; D is uncertain. The germline gives CDR1 MNHEY, CDR2 SVGAGI. CDR3 length equals 13 residues. V was shortened by 6 bases and J by 3 bases, with 12 bases between the two germline ends. CDR3 region: CASSPGPVYEQYF. As DNA, the CDR3 is TGTGCCAGCAGCCCAGGCCCCGTCTACGAGCAGTACTTC.

This clone turned up a few times. The chain employs TRBV27 and TRBJ2-5; the D is unclear. The germline gives CDR1 MNHEY, CDR2 SMNVEV (reference sequence). V dropped 7 bases and J dropped 1 base, with 19 bases sitting between them. This CDR3 has 16 residues. CDR3 coding DNA: TGTGCCAGCAAAGCAGTTCGAGCGCCGCCCCAAGAGACCCAGTACTTC. This gives the protein CASKAVRAPPQETQYF.